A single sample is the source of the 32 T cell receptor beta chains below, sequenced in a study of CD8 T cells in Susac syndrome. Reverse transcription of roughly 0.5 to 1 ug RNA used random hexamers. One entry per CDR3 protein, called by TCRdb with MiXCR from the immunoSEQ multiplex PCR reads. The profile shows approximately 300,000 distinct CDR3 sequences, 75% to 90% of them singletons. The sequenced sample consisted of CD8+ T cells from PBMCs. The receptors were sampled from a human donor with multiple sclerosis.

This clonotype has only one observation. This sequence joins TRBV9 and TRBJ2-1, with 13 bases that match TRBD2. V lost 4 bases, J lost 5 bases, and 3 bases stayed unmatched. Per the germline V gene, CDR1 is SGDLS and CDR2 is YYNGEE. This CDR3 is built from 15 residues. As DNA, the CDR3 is TGTGCCAGCAGCACTAGCGGGGGGGACCACAATGAGCAGTTCTTC. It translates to CASSTSGGDHNEQFF.

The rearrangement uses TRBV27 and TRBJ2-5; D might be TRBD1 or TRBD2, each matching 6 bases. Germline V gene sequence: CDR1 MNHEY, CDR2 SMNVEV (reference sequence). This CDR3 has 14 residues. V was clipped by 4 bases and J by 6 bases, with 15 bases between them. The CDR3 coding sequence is TGTGCCAGCAGTTCGGGGGCAGGGTGGAAGACCCAGTACTTC. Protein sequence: CASSSGAGWKTQYF.

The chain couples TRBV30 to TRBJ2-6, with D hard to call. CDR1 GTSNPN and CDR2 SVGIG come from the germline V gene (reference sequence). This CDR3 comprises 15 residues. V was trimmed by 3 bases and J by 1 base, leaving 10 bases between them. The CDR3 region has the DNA TGTGCCTGGAGCCGAACAGTATCTGGGGCCAACGTCCTGACTTTC. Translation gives CAWSRTVSGANVLTF.

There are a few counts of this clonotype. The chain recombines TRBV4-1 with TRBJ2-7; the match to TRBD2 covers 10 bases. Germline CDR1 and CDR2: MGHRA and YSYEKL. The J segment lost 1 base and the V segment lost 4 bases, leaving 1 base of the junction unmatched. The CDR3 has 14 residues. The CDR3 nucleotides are TGCGCCAGCAGCCCAGCGGGGGGGTCCTACGAGCAGTACTTC. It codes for CASSPAGGSYEQYF.

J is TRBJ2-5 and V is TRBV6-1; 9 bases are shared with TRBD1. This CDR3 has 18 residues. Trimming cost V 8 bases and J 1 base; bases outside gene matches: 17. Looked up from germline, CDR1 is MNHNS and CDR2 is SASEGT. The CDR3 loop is CASFQGQGYQKAQETQYF. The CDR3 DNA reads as TGTGCCAGCTTCCAGGGACAGGGTTACCAAAAGGCCCAAGAGACCCAGTACTTC.

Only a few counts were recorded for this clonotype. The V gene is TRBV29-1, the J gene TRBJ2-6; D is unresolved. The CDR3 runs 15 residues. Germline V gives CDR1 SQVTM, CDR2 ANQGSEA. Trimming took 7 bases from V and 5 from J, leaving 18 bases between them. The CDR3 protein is CSALLDRPWANVLTF. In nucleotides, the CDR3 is TGCAGCGCCCTCCTGGACCGGCCGTGGGCCAACGTCCTGACTTTC.

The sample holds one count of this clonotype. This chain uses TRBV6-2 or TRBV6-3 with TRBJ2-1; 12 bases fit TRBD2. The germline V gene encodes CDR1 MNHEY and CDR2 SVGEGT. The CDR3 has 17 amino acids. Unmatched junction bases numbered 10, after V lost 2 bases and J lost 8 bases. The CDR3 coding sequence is TGTGCCAGCAGTTACGGTCGACTAGCGGGAGACGGCGATGAGCAGTTCTTC. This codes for CASSYGRLAGDGDEQFF.

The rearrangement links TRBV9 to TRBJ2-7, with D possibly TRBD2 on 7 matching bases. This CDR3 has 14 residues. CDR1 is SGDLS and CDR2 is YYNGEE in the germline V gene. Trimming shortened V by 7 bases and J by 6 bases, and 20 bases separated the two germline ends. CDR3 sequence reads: CASSGAGASPEQYF. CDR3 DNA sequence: TGTGCCAGCTCAGGGGCGGGGGCGTCCCCCGAGCAGTACTTC. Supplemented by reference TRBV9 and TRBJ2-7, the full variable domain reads DSGVTQTPKHLITATGQRVTLRCSPRSGDLSVYWYQQSLDQGLQFLIQYYNGEERAKGNILERFSAQQFPDLHSELNLSSLELGDSALYFCASSGAGASPEQYFGPGTRLTVT.

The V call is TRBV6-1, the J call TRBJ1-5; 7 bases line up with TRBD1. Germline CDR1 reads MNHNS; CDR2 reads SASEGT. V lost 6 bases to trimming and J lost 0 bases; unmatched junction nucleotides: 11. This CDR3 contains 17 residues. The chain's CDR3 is CASSRLGTDYSNQPQHF. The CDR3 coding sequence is TGTGCCAGCAGCCGCCTGGGGACAGATTATAGCAATCAGCCCCAGCATTTT.

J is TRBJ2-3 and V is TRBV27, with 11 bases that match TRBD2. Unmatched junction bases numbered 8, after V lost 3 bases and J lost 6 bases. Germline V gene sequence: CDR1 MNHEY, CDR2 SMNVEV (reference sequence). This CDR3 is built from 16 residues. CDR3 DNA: TGTGCCAGCAGTTTCTTAGCGGGAGGGCCCTCGGATACGCAGTATTTT. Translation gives CASSFLAGGPSDTQYF.

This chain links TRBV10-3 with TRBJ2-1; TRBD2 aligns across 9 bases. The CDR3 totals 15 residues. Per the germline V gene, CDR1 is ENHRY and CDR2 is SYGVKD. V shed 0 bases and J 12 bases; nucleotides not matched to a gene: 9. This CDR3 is CAISESLAGDRWQFF. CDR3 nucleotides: TGTGCCATCAGTGAGTCGTTAGCGGGGGATCGGTGGCAGTTCTTC.

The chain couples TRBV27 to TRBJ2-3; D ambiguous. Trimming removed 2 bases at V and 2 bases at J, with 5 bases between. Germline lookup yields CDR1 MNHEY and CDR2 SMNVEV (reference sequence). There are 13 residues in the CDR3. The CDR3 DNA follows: TGTGCCAGCAGTTTAATGACCACAGATACGCAGTATTTT. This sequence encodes CASSLMTTDTQYF.

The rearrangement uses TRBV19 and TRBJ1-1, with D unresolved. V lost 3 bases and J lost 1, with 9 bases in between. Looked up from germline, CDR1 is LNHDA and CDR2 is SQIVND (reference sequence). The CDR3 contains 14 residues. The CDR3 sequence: CASSIATQNTEAFF. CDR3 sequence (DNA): TGTGCCAGTAGTATCGCCACCCAGAACACTGAAGCTTTCTTT.

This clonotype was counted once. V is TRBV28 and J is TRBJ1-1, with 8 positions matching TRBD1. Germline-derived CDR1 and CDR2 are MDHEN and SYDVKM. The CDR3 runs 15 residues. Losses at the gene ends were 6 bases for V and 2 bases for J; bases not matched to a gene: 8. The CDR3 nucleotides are TGTGCCAGCAGAGACAGGGGCAAGATTAACACTGAAGCTTTCTTT. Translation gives CASRDRGKINTEAFF.

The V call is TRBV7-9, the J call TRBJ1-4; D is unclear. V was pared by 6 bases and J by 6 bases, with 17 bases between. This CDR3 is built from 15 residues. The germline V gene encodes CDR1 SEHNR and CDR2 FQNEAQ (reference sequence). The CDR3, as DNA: TGTGCCAGCAGTATAGGGATGCCTGTCTATGAAAAACTGTTTTTT. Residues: CASSIGMPVYEKLFF.

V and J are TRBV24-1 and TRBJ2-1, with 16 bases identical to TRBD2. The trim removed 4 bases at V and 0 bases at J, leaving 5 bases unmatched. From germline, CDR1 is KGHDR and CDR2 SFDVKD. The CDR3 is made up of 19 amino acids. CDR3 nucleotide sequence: TGTGCCACCAGTGACCCGGGACTAGCGGGGGGGTCCTCCTACAATGAGCAGTTCTTC. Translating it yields CATSDPGLAGGSSYNEQFF.

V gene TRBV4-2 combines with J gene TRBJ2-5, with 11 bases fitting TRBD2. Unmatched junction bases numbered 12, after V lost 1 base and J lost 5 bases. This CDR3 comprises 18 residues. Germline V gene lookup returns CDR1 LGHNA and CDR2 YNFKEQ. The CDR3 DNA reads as TGTGCCAGCAGCCAAGCCCCCCTTAGCGGGAGGGCCGGGGAGACCCAGTACTTC. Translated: CASSQAPLSGRAGETQYF.

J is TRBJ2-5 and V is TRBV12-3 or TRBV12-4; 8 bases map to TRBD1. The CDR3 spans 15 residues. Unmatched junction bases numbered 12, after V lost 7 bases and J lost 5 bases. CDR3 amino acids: CASTPEDRARETQYF. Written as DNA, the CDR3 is TGTGCCAGCACCCCGGAGGACAGGGCTCGGGAGACCCAGTACTTC.

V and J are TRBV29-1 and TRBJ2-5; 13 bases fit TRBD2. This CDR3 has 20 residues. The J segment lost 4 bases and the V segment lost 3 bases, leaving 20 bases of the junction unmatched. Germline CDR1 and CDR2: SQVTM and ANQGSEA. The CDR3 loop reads CSVDGLGPLAGGQGGETQYF. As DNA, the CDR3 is TGCAGCGTTGACGGGTTGGGGCCACTAGCGGGAGGGCAAGGGGGAGAGACCCAGTACTTC.

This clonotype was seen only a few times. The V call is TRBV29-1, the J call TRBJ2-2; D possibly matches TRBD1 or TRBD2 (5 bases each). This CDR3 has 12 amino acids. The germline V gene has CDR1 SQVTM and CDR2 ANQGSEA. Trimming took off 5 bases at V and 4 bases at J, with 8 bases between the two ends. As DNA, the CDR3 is TGCAGCGTTCGAGGGGTCACCGGGGAGCTGTTTTTT. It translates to CSVRGVTGELFF.

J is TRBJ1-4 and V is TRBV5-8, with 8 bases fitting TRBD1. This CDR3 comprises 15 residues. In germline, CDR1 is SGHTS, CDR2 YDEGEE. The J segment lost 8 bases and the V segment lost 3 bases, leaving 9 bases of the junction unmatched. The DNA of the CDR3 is TGTGCCAGCAGCTATAGGACAGGGTTAAAGGAAAAACTGTTTTTT. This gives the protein CASSYRTGLKEKLFF. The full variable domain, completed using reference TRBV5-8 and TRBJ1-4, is EAGVTQSPTHLIKTRGQQATLRCSPISGHTSVYWYQQALGLGLQFLLWYDEGEERNRGNFPPRFSGRQFPNYSSELNVNALELEDSALYLCASSYRTGLKEKLFFGSGTQLSVL.

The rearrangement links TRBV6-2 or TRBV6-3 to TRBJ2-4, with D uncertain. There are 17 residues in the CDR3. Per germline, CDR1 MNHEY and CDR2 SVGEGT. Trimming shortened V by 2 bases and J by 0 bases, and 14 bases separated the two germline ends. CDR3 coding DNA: TGTGCCAGCAGTTACGCCCCAAGGACCGTAGCCAAAAACATTCAGTACTTC. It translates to CASSYAPRTVAKNIQYF.

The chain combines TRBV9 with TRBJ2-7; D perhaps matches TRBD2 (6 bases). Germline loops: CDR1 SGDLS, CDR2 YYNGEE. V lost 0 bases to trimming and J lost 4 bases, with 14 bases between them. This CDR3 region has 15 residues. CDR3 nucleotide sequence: TGTGCCAGCAGCGTAGAGGTGACGGGACTTTACGAGCAGTACTTC. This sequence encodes CASSVEVTGLYEQYF.

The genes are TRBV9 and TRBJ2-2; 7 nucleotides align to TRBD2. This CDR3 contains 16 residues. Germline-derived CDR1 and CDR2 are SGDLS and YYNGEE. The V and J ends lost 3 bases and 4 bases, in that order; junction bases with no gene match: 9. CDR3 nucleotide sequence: TGTGCCAGCAGCGGCTCGGCTAGCGGCCCCACCGGGGAGCTGTTTTTT. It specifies CASSGSASGPTGELFF.

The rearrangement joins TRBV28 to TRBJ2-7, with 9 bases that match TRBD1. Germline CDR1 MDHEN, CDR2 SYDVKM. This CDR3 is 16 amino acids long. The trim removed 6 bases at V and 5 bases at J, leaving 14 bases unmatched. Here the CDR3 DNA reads TGTGCCAGCAGCTCATACAGGGGGCGCTTATTTCACGAGCAGTACTTC. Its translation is CASSSYRGRLFHEQYF.

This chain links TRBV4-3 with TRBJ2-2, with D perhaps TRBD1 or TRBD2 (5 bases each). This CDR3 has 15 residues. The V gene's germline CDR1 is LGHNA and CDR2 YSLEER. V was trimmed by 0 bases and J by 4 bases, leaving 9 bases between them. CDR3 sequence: CASSQERGSTGELFF. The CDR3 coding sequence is TGCGCCAGCAGCCAAGAACGGGGCTCCACCGGGGAGCTGTTTTTT.

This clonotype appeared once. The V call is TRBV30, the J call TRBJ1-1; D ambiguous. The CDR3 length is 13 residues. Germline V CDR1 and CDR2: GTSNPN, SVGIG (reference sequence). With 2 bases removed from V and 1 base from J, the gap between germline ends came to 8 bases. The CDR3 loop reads CAWSPPTNTEAFF. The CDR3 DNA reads TGTGCCTGGAGTCCCCCCACGAACACTGAAGCTTTCTTT.

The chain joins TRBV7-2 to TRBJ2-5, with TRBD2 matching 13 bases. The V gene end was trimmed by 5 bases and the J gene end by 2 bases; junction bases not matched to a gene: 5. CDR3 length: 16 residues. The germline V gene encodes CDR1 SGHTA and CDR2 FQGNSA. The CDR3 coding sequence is TGTGCCAGCAGCCCCGTGGGACTAGCGGGACAAGAGACCCAGTACTTC. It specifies CASSPVGLAGQETQYF.

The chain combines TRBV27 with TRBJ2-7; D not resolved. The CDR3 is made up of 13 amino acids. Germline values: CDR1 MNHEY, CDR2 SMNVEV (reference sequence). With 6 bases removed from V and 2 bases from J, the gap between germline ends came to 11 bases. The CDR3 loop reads CASSSLATYEQYF. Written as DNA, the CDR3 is TGTGCCAGCAGCTCATTGGCCACCTACGAGCAGTACTTC.

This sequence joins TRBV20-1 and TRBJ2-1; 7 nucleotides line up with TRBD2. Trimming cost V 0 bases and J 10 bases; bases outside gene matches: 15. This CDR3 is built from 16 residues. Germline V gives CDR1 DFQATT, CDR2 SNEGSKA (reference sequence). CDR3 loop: CSARDLGGSFSLEQFF. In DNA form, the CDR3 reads TGCAGTGCTAGAGATCTGGGCGGGAGCTTTTCACTGGAGCAGTTCTTC.

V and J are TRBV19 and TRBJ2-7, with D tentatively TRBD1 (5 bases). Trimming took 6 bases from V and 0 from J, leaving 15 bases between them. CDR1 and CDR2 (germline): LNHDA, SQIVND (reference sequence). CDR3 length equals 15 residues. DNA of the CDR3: TGTGCCAGTAGCGCCGCAGGGTTGAACTCCTACGAGCAGTACTTC. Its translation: CASSAAGLNSYEQYF.

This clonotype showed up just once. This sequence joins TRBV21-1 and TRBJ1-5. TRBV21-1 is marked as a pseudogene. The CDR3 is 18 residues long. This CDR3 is CASSNLILGRGSNQPQHF. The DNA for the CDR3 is TGTGCCAGCAGCAATTTGATTTTGGGGAGGGGAAGCAATCAGCCCCAGCATTTT.